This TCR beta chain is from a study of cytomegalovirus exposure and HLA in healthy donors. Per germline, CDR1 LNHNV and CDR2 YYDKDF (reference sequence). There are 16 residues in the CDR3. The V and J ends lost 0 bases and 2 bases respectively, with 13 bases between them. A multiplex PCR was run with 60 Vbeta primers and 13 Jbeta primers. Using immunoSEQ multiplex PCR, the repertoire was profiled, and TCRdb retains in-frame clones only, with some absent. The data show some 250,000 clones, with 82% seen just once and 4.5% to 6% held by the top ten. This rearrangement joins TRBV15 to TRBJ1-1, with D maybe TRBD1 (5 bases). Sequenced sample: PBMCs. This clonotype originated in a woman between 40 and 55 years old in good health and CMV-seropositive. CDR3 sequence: CATSRDPSRANTEAFF. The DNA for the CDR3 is TGTGCCACCAGCAGAGATCCATCCAGGGCCAACACTGAAGCTTTCTTT.